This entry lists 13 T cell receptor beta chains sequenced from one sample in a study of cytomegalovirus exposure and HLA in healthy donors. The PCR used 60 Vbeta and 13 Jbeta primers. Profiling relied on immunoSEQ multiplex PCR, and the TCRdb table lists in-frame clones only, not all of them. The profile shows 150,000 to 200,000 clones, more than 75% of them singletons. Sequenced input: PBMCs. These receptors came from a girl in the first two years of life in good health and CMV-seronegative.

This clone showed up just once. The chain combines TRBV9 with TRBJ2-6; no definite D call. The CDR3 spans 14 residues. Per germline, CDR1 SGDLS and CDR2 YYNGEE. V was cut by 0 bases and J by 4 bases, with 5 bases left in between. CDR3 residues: CASSVGAGANVLTF. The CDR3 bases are TGTGCCAGCAGCGTAGGGGCCGGGGCCAACGTCCTGACTTTC.

The CDR3 region has the DNA TGTGCCAGCAGTGAATATGTGGGAGTAAAAAATGAGCAGTTCTTC. Amino acids: CASSEYVGVKNEQFF. The V and J genes are TRBV25-1 and TRBJ2-1, with D maybe TRBD2 (5 bases). Per the germline V gene, CDR1 is MGHDK and CDR2 is SYGVNS. V was pared by 0 bases and J by 7 bases, with 13 bases between. The CDR3 contains 15 residues.

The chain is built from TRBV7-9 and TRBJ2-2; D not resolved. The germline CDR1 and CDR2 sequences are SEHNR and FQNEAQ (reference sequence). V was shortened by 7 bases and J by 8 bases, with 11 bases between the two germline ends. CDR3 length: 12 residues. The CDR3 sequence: CASIHQAGELFF. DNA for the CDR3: TGTGCCAGCATCCATCAGGCGGGGGAGCTGTTTTTT.

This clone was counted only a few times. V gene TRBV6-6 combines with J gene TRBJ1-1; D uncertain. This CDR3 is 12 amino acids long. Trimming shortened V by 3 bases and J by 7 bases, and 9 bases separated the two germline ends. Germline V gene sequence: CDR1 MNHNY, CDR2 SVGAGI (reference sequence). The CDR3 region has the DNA TGTGCCAGCAGTTATTCTGAGTATGAAGCTTTCTTT. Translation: CASSYSEYEAFF.

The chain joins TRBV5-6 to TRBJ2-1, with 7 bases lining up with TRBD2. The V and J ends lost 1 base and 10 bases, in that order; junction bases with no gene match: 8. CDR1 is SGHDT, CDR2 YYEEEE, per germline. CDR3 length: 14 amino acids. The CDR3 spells CASSLSRETGEQFF. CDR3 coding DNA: TGTGCCAGCAGCTTGTCGCGGGAGACTGGAGAGCAGTTCTTC.

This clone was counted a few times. CDR3 protein: CASSLAGTGTEAFF. In nucleotides, the CDR3 is TGTGCCAGCAGTTTAGCTGGGACAGGGACTGAAGCTTTCTTT. The V and J genes are TRBV6-5 and TRBJ1-1; TRBD1 aligns across 9 bases. Losses at the gene ends were 4 bases for V and 5 bases for J; bases not matched to a gene: 5. This CDR3 region has 14 residues. The germline CDR1 and CDR2 sequences are MNHEY and SVGAGI.

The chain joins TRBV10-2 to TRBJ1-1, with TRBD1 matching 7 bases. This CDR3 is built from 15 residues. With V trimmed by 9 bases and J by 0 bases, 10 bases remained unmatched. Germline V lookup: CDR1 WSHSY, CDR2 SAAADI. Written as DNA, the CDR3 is TGCGCCAGTCGTACCGACAGGGTCATGAACACTGAAGCTTTCTTT. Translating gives CASRTDRVMNTEAFF.

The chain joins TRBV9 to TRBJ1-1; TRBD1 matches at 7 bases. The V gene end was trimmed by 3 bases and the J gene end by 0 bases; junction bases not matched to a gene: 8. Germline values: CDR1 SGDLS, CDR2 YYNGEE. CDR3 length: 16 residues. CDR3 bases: TGTGCCAGCAGCGCCGCAGGGGGGAGCGTGAACACTGAAGCTTTCTTT. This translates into CASSAAGGSVNTEAFF.

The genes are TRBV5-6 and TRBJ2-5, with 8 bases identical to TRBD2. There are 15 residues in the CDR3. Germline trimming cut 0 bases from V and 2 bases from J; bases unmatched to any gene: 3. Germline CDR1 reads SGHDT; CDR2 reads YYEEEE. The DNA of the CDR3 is TGTGCCAGCAGCTTGGGGGTAGCGGGGCAAGAGACCCAGTACTTC. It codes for CASSLGVAGQETQYF.

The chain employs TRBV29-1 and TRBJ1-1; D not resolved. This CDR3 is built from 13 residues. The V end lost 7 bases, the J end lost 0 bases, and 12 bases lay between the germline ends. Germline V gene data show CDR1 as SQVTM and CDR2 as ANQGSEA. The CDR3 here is CSGMTDMNTEAFF. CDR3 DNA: TGCAGCGGGATGACTGATATGAACACTGAAGCTTTCTTT.

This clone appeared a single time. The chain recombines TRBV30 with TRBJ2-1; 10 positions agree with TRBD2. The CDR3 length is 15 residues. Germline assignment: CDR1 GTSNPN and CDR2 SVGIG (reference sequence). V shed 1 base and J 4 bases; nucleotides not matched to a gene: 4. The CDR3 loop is CAWSAGLATYNEQFF. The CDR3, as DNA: TGTGCCTGGAGTGCGGGACTAGCGACGTACAATGAGCAGTTCTTC.

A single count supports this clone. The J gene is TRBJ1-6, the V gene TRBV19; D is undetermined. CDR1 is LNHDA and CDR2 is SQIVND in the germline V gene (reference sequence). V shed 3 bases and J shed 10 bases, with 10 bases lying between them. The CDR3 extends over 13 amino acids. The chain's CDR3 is CASSIFGGSPLHF. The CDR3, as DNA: TGTGCCAGTAGTATTTTCGGAGGCTCACCCCTCCACTTT. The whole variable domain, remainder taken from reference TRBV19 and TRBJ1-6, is DGGITQSPKYLFRKEGQNVTLSCEQNLNHDAMYWYRQDPGQGLRLIYYSQIVNDFQKGDIAEGYSVSREKKESFPLTVTSAQKNPTAFYLCASSIFGGSPLHFGNGTRLTVT.

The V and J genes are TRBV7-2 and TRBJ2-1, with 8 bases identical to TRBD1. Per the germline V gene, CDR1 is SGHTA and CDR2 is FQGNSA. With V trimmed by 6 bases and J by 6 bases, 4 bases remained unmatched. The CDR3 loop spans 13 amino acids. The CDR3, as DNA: TGTGCCAGCAGTCGGACAGGGTCCAATGAGCAGTTCTTC. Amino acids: CASSRTGSNEQFF.